The 24 T cell receptor beta chains presented below share a single source sample, sequenced in a study of T cells in Graves' hyperthyroidism and ophthalmopathy. Amplification targeted TCR beta CDR3 regions from RNA transcripts. The TCR CDR3 was amplified in a first-round RT-PCR using the HTBI primer set. From the multiplex PCR reads, TCRdb called clonotypes with MiXCR, one entry per CDR3 protein. This sample yields roughly 240,000 distinct CDR3 sequences, of which 24% are seen a single time; approximately 32% belongs to the top ten. Sequenced material: blood. Every receptor here comes from a woman in her 40s with Graves' ophthalmopathy.

To note about this clonotype: The junction differs from germline at one of its ends, possibly a read error. The chain carries TRBV6-1 and TRBJ2-7; D gene uncertain. This CDR3 region has 12 residues. Germline CDR1 and CDR2: MNHNS and SASEGT. The CDR3 loop reads CAILTGSYEQSF. As DNA, the CDR3 is TGTGCCATCCTGACCGGCTCCTACGAGCAGTCCTTC.

This clonotype was counted many times. The chain uses TRBV10-3 and TRBJ2-7; 12 bases line up with TRBD2. The germline CDR1 and CDR2 sequences are ENHRY and SYGVKD. This CDR3 has 15 residues. V was pared by 11 bases and J by 0 bases, with 8 bases of the junction left unmatched. CDR3 amino acids: CAATATSGGSYEQYF. The CDR3 nucleotides read TGTGCCGCCACAGCGACTAGCGGGGGCTCCTACGAGCAGTACTTC.

For this clonotype: The junction departs from germline at one end; a sequencing error may be responsible. This chain links TRBV6-1 with TRBJ1-2; D is perhaps TRBD1 (6 bases). Germline assignment: CDR1 MNHNS and CDR2 SASEGT. This CDR3 spans 14 amino acids. CDR3 DNA sequence: TGTGCCAGCAGCGAAGTAACAGGGAGGAATGGCTACACCTTC. Amino acid sequence: CASSEVTGRNGYTF.

This clonotype was observed many times. The genes are TRBV9 and TRBJ2-7; D may correspond to TRBD1 or TRBD2 (5 bases each). V was clipped by 1 base and J by 2 bases, with 7 bases between them. The CDR3 totals 13 residues. The germline V gene encodes CDR1 SGDLS and CDR2 YYNGEE. CDR3 sequence (DNA): TGTGCCAGCAGCGTAAGAGGGGCCTACGAGCAGTACTTC. It encodes CASSVRGAYEQYF.

This clonotype was observed at least ten times. The CDR3 DNA is TGCAGCGCTCCTGAATGGGAACACGGACACCAGTACTTC. This translates into CSAPEWEHGHQYF. The chain has TRBV29-1 and TRBJ2-5; tentatively, D is TRBD1 (5 bases). V shed 7 bases and J shed 10 bases, with 22 bases lying between them. CDR1 is SQVTM, CDR2 ANQGSEA, per germline. CDR3 length: 13 amino acids.

This clonotype was observed once. V gene TRBV6-1 combines with J gene TRBJ2-7; no clear D gene. V was clipped by 4 bases and J by 0 bases, with 10 bases between them. Per the germline V gene, CDR1 is MNHNS and CDR2 is SASEGT. This CDR3 is built from 14 residues. The CDR3 is CASSGYQVSYEQYF. CDR3 DNA: TGTGCCAGCAGTGGCTATCAGGTCTCCTACGAGCAGTACTTC.

The CDR3 bases are TGTGCCAGCAGCCGGACGGGCCGCACTGAAGCTTTCTTT. This sequence encodes CASSRTGRTEAFF. The rearrangement uses TRBV7-2 and TRBJ1-1; D unresolved. Per germline, CDR1 SGHTA and CDR2 FQGNSA. The V end was cut by 5 bases, the J end by 4 bases, with 11 bases between. The CDR3 runs 13 residues.

The V and J genes are TRBV2 and TRBJ1-2, with 7 nucleotides matching TRBD1. CDR1 is SNHLY and CDR2 is FYNNEI in the germline V gene. The CDR3 runs to 11 residues. Losses at the gene ends were 6 bases for V and 8 bases for J; bases not matched to a gene: 3. The CDR3: CASRTGNGYTF. In DNA, the CDR3 is TGTGCCAGCAGGACAGGGAACGGCTACACCTTC.

The table lists this clonotype with many counts. The CDR3 is CASSSHTQGEQYF. The CDR3 DNA follows: TGTGCCAGCAGTTCCCACACACAGGGCGAGCAGTACTTC. The chain carries TRBV27 and TRBJ2-7, with D possibly TRBD1 on 6 matching bases. Trimming took off 4 bases at V and 6 bases at J, with 13 bases between the two ends. This CDR3 is built from 13 residues. Looked up from germline, CDR1 is MNHEY and CDR2 is SMNVEV (reference sequence).

In its sample, this clonotype was seen many times. J is TRBJ1-1 and V is TRBV9; 7 positions agree with TRBD1. The CDR3 spans 14 residues. V shed 4 bases and J 4 bases; nucleotides not matched to a gene: 7. Germline V gene sequence: CDR1 SGDLS, CDR2 YYNGEE. The DNA for the CDR3 is TGTGCCAGCAGCACCGGACAGGTTAGCACTGAAGCTTTCTTT. Amino acids: CASSTGQVSTEAFF.

A note on this clonotype: A read error may explain this, as a much larger clone is one base away. The chain has TRBV19 and TRBJ1-1; D is unresolved. The CDR3 has 13 residues. Per germline, CDR1 LNHDA and CDR2 SQIVND (reference sequence). The CDR3: CTSSRMRNTEAFF. The CDR3 DNA sequence: TGTACCAGTAGTAGAATGAGGAACACTGAAGCTTTCTTT.

The chain couples TRBV11-2 to TRBJ2-2, with TRBD2 matching over 10 bases. V trimming: 3 bases; J trimming: 6 bases; junction bases outside the gene matches: 16. Per germline, CDR1 SGHAT and CDR2 FQNNGV. The CDR3 is 19 residues long. Here the CDR3 DNA reads TGTGCCAGCAGCTTCCCCTATAGAAGCGGGGGGGCTAGAGCCGGGGAGCTGTTTTTT. It translates to CASSFPYRSGGARAGELFF.

This sequence joins TRBV28 and TRBJ2-7; TRBD1 matches 12 bases. Germline loops: CDR1 MDHEN, CDR2 SYDVKM. The CDR3 sequence is 17 residues long. Germline trimming cut 3 bases from V and 2 bases from J; bases unmatched to any gene: 8. CDR3 region: CASSFPPGQGATYEQYF. CDR3 nucleotide sequence: TGTGCCAGCAGTTTTCCACCGGGACAGGGGGCGACCTACGAGCAGTACTTC.

This clonotype was counted ten times or more. The gene calls are TRBV20-1 and TRBJ2-7; either TRBD1 or TRBD2 may fit D (5 bases each). The ends were cut back, 5 bases at V and 0 bases at J, with 17 bases in the middle. From germline, CDR1 is DFQATT and CDR2 SNEGSKA (reference sequence). This CDR3 has 15 amino acids. The CDR3 region is CSAETGTPSSYEQYF. CDR3 nucleotide sequence: TGCAGTGCTGAGACCGGGACCCCAAGCTCCTACGAGCAGTACTTC.

This clonotype was detected many times. This chain links TRBV27 with TRBJ2-2; no firm D call. Trimming cost V 3 bases and J 7 bases, with 9 bases left between them. Germline CDR1 and CDR2: MNHEY and SMNVEV (reference sequence). The CDR3 extends over 13 amino acids. The chain's CDR3 is CASSFQSHGELFF. Written as DNA, the CDR3 is TGTGCCAGCAGTTTCCAATCCCACGGGGAGCTGTTTTTT.

This clonotype has at least ten counts. This chain links TRBV12-3 or TRBV12-4 with TRBJ2-1, with D unclear. This CDR3 spans 13 amino acids. Trimming left V 6 bases short and J 5 bases short, with 11 bases between. CDR3: CASSRNSNNEQFF. The CDR3 DNA is TGTGCCAGCAGCCGGAACAGTAACAATGAGCAGTTCTTC.

This clonotype was seen at least ten times. The chain carries TRBV24-1 and TRBJ2-1; D not certain. This CDR3 spans 13 amino acids. Germline assignment: CDR1 KGHDR and CDR2 SFDVKD. The germline V and J ends were trimmed by 1 base and 9 bases, with 9 bases remaining between them. The CDR3 loop reads CATSDLGWSEQFF. In DNA, the CDR3 is TGTGCCACCAGTGATTTAGGTTGGTCTGAGCAGTTCTTC.

The chain recombines TRBV19 with TRBJ1-1; no clear D gene. This CDR3 comprises 15 residues. Trimming shortened V by 7 bases and J by 3 bases, and 18 bases separated the two germline ends. Germline values: CDR1 LNHDA, CDR2 SQIVND (reference sequence). CDR3 sequence reads: CASIGRAVRDTEAFF. As DNA, the CDR3 is TGTGCCAGTATCGGTAGGGCAGTTCGAGACACTGAAGCTTTCTTT.

The chain recombines TRBV13 with TRBJ2-7; TRBD1 agrees at 7 bases. Germline V gives CDR1 PRHDT, CDR2 FYEKMQ (reference sequence). The CDR3 sequence is 15 residues long. The V and J ends lost 3 bases and 2 bases, in that order; junction bases with no gene match: 7. The CDR3 nucleotides read TGTGCCAGCAGCTTCTCCGGGACAGCAACCTACGAGCAGTACTTC. Residues: CASSFSGTATYEQYF. Combining the CDR3 with reference TRBV13 and TRBJ2-7 gives the whole variable domain AAGVIQSPRHLIKEKRETATLKCYPIPRHDTVYWYQQGPGQDPQFLISFYEKMQSDKGSIPDRFSAQQFSDYHSELNMSSLELGDSALYFCASSFSGTATYEQYFGPGTRLTVT.

This clonotype was seen many times. This chain joins TRBV7-9 and TRBJ2-5; 8 bases are shared with TRBD2. The J segment lost 3 bases and the V segment lost 5 bases, leaving 8 bases of the junction unmatched. CDR1 and CDR2 from the germline V gene are SEHNR and FQNEAQ (reference sequence). The CDR3 is made up of 15 amino acids. DNA for the CDR3: TGTGCCAGCAGCCTTAGCGGGAACCCAGAAGAGACCCAGTACTTC. Translation: CASSLSGNPEETQYF.

This clonotype was counted ten times or more. V gene TRBV28 combines with J gene TRBJ1-3; 7 bases align to TRBD1. The V gene's germline CDR1 is MDHEN and CDR2 SYDVKM. The CDR3 runs to 16 residues. Trimming took 6 bases from V and 4 from J; bases not matched to a gene: 12. In DNA, the CDR3 is TGTGCCAGCAGGACAGAAGACAGGGTGAGGGGAAACACCATATATTTT. It codes for CASRTEDRVRGNTIYF.

This clonotype was counted a few times. The CDR3 protein is CASSLWRNPPARAGILGGEQYF. The CDR3 DNA reads TGTGCCAGCAGCTTATGGAGAAACCCACCCGCTCGGGCAGGCATTCTTGGGGGCGAGCAGTACTTC. V and J are TRBV7-8 and TRBJ2-7; TRBD1 or TRBD2 may be the D gene (5 bases each). Trimming pared 2 bases from V and 6 bases from J, leaving 38 bases between. Germline lookup yields CDR1 SGHVS and CDR2 FQNEAQ. CDR3 length: 22 residues.

The sample holds many counts of this clonotype. The chain uses TRBV6-1 and TRBJ2-7; no firm D call. The V gene lost 8 bases and the J gene lost 0 bases, with 8 bases spanning the gap. The CDR3 has 12 residues. Germline CDR1 MNHNS, CDR2 SASEGT. CDR3 sequence (DNA): TGTGCCAGCGGGCTATACTCCTACGAGCAGTACTTC. Protein: CASGLYSYEQYF.

At least ten counts were recorded for this clonotype. The V call is TRBV27, the J call TRBJ2-5, with 7 bases lining up with TRBD1. The CDR3 sequence is 16 residues long. Germline V gene lookup returns CDR1 MNHEY and CDR2 SMNVEV (reference sequence). V was clipped by 3 bases and J by 7 bases; unmatched bases: 14. This CDR3 reads CASSFLTGPSGGTQYF. DNA for the CDR3: TGTGCCAGCAGTTTCCTGACAGGGCCGTCGGGTGGGACCCAGTACTTC.